This T cell receptor beta chain was identified during a study of Tregs in tolerant kidney transplant recipients. Whole-study results and caveats: Biological reproducibility was not directly addressed in this study.

Germline CDR1 SGHTA, CDR2 FQGNSA. The CDR3 runs 14 residues. V lost 5 bases and J lost 0, with 9 bases in between. Sequencing was performed with immunoSEQ multiplex PCR; in TCRdb, only in-frame clones are kept and a portion is missing. Of 100,000 to 150,000 clones in the sample, roughly nine tenths were seen once. As for this clone: Its antigen is as yet unknown.

The sequenced sample was CD4+ T cells from blood. The sequence was collected from a human donor in good health. The chain joins TRBV7-2 to TRBJ2-3; D unresolved. As DNA, the CDR3 is TGTGCCAGCAGCGACCCGAAAAGCACAGATACGCAGTATTTT. Protein sequence: CASSDPKSTDTQYF.